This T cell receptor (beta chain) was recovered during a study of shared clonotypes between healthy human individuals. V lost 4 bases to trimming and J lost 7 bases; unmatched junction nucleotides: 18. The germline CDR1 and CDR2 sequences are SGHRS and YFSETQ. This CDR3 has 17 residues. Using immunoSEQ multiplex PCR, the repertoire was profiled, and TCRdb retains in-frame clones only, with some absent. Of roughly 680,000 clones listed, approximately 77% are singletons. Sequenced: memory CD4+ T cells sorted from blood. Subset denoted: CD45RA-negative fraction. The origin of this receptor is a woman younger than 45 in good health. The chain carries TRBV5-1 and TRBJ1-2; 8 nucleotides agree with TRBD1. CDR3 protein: CASSNPTGALLSGGYTF. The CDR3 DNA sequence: TGCGCCAGCAGCAACCCGACAGGGGCGCTACTCTCCGGTGGCTACACCTTC.